The 23 T cell receptor beta chains reported below all come from one sample, sequenced in a study of beta chain features in type 1 diabetes. Notes on the study in general: Type 1 diabetes patients showed a moderate but significant shortening of TCRB CDR3s in all four CD4+ subsets.

No cognate antigen is known for these TCRs. All of the isolated RNA was reverse transcribed, so expressed TCRB transcripts were sequenced. Profiled with immunoSEQ multiplex PCR; TCRdb holds only in-frame clones, not every one. In the table there are 500,000 to 800,000 clones, around 12% of which are singletons. The source material was naive CD4+ T cells from blood. The source of these receptors is a man aged 25 to 45 with type 1 diabetes.

The rearrangement links TRBV19 to TRBJ2-5; 11 bases align to TRBD2. The CDR3 spans 15 residues. The V gene end was trimmed by 5 bases and the J gene end by 5 bases; junction bases not matched to a gene: 7. From germline, CDR1 is LNHDA and CDR2 SQIVND (reference sequence). This CDR3 reads CASSDTSGGRETQYF. CDR3 coding DNA: TGTGCCAGTAGTGATACTAGCGGGGGCCGGGAGACCCAGTACTTC. The whole variable domain, remainder taken from reference TRBV19 and TRBJ2-5, is DGGITQSPKYLFRKEGQNVTLSCEQNLNHDAMYWYRQDPGQGLRLIYYSQIVNDFQKGDIAEGYSVSREKKESFPLTVTSAQKNPTAFYLCASSDTSGGRETQYFGPGTRLLVL.

This clone was seen a handful of times. The V and J genes are TRBV2 and TRBJ2-1; 11 nucleotides line up with TRBD1. After removal of 6 bases from V and 6 bases from J, the junction contained 1 base not matched to a gene. Germline V gene data show CDR1 as SNHLY and CDR2 as FYNNEI. The CDR3 consists of 13 residues. Here the CDR3 reads CASSGTGGNEQFF. The CDR3 DNA follows: TGTGCCAGCAGCGGGACAGGGGGCAATGAGCAGTTCTTC. Based on the CDR3 plus reference TRBV2 and TRBJ2-1, the full variable domain is EPEVTQTPSHQVTQMGQEVILRCVPISNHLYFYWYRQILGQKVEFLVSFYNNEISEKSEIFDDQFSVERPDGSNFTLKIRSTKLEDSAMYFCASSGTGGNEQFFGPGTRLTVL.

This clone was observed a few times. The chain joins TRBV29-1 to TRBJ2-2; no definite D call. In germline, CDR1 is SQVTM, CDR2 ANQGSEA. This CDR3 region has 14 residues. V was cut by 1 base and J by 5 bases, with 11 bases left in between. This CDR3 is CSVEAWVGTGELFF. The CDR3 bases are TGCAGCGTTGAAGCGTGGGTGGGGACCGGGGAGCTGTTTTTT.

This clone appeared a few times. The chain uses TRBV6-5 and TRBJ1-1, with D unresolved. The V and J ends lost 4 bases and 7 bases respectively, with 16 bases between them. Germline V CDR1 and CDR2: MNHEY, SVGAGI. The CDR3 is made up of 14 amino acids. Here the CDR3 DNA reads TGTGCCAGCAGTTGGCACCGGTCGGGAGTTGAAGCTTTCTTT. Translation gives CASSWHRSGVEAFF.

The gene calls are TRBV6-5 and TRBJ2-3, with TRBD2 matching over 10 bases. Germline loops: CDR1 MNHEY, CDR2 SVGAGI. V was pared by 0 bases and J by 5 bases, with 5 bases of the junction left unmatched. The CDR3 extends over 16 amino acids. The DNA for the CDR3 is TGTGCCAGCAGTTACTCAGTGGCTAGCGGGGGAGATACGCAGTATTTT. Residues: CASSYSVASGGDTQYF.

There are many counts of this clone. The chain has TRBV14 and TRBJ2-1; D possibly corresponds to TRBD2 (5 bases). Germline assignment: CDR1 SGHDN and CDR2 FVKESK. V was cut by 1 base and J by 9 bases, with 16 bases left in between. The CDR3 extends over 15 amino acids. This chain's CDR3 is CASSQASSPAGEQFF. The CDR3 nucleotides read TGTGCCAGCAGCCAAGCCTCTTCCCCGGCGGGTGAGCAGTTCTTC.

J is TRBJ2-3 and V is TRBV7-9; D unclear. The CDR3 is 16 amino acids. CDR1 is SEHNR, CDR2 FQNEAQ, per germline (reference sequence). The V end lost 0 bases, the J end lost 1 base, and 11 bases lay between the germline ends. The CDR3 here is CASSLAAASGTDTQYF. The CDR3 DNA follows: TGTGCCAGCAGCTTAGCCGCCGCATCCGGCACAGATACGCAGTATTTT.

This clone was recorded a few times. This chain uses TRBV30 with TRBJ1-2, with 9 nucleotides matching TRBD1. This CDR3 spans 13 amino acids. CDR1 GTSNPN and CDR2 SVGIG come from the germline V gene (reference sequence). V lost 0 bases and J lost 7; bases outside the gene matches: 3. The CDR3, as DNA: TGTGCCTGGAGTGTACAGGGGGCAGGTGGCTACACCTTC. It specifies CAWSVQGAGGYTF.

V and J are TRBV6-5 and TRBJ1-2; 8 bases align to TRBD1. J gave up 13 bases and V 0 bases, and 4 bases lay outside the gene matches. The CDR3 totals 12 residues. Germline lookup yields CDR1 MNHEY and CDR2 SVGAGI. The CDR3 is CASSYSTGARTF. CDR3 bases: TGTGCCAGCAGTTACTCGACAGGGGCCCGCACCTTC.

The gene calls are TRBV7-9 and TRBJ1-2; 7 positions match TRBD1. J was trimmed by 2 bases and V by 5 bases; bases with no gene match: 2. The CDR3 length is 13 residues. Per germline, CDR1 SEHNR and CDR2 FQNEAQ (reference sequence). The CDR3 is CASSRGQNYGYTF. CDR3 DNA: TGTGCCAGCAGCCGGGGACAGAACTATGGCTACACCTTC.

This rearrangement joins TRBV4-3 to TRBJ1-6; possibly TRBD1 for D (5 bases). The germline V and J ends were trimmed by 0 bases and 7 bases, with 10 bases remaining between them. Germline CDR1 LGHNA, CDR2 YSLEER. The CDR3 has 15 amino acids. CDR3: CASSQEGQTNSPLHF. In nucleotides, the CDR3 is TGCGCCAGCAGCCAAGAGGGGCAGACGAATTCACCCCTCCACTTT.

This clone has more than one count but fewer than ten. The chain couples TRBV9 to TRBJ1-2; D is undetermined. Germline CDR1 reads SGDLS; CDR2 reads YYNGEE. Trimming took off 4 bases at V and 1 base at J, with 14 bases between the two ends. This CDR3 is built from 15 residues. The CDR3 spells CASSPSPGYNYGYTF. As DNA, the CDR3 is TGTGCCAGCAGCCCATCGCCCGGTTATAACTATGGCTACACCTTC.

This clone was seen more than once but under ten times. The chain carries TRBV19 and TRBJ1-1; 7 bases fit TRBD1. The germline gives CDR1 LNHDA, CDR2 SQIVND (reference sequence). V lost 3 bases, J lost 2 bases, and 12 bases stayed unmatched. The CDR3 is 17 residues long. In DNA form, the CDR3 reads TGTGCCAGTAGTATCACCCCTGGGGCAGGGGGTAACACTGAAGCTTTCTTT. Its protein is CASSITPGAGGNTEAFF. Full variable domain (rest looked up from reference TRBV19 and TRBJ1-1): DGGITQSPKYLFRKEGQNVTLSCEQNLNHDAMYWYRQDPGQGLRLIYYSQIVNDFQKGDIAEGYSVSREKKESFPLTVTSAQKNPTAFYLCASSITPGAGGNTEAFFGQGTRLTVV.

This clone turned up a few times. This chain uses TRBV5-4 with TRBJ1-2; the match to TRBD1 covers 10 bases. CDR1 is SGHNT, CDR2 YYREEE, per germline (reference sequence). CDR3 size: 15 residues. J gave up 4 bases and V 0 bases, and 3 bases lay outside the gene matches. The CDR3: CASSLGRDRGYGYTF. In nucleotides, the CDR3 is TGTGCCAGCAGCTTGGGCCGGGACAGGGGCTATGGCTACACCTTC.

This clone was seen a few times. V and J are TRBV6-6 and TRBJ1-4; 7 positions agree with TRBD1. Per the germline V gene, CDR1 is MNHNY and CDR2 is SVGAGI (reference sequence). J was trimmed by 4 bases and V by 5 bases; bases with no gene match: 4. The CDR3 sequence is 14 residues long. In DNA form, the CDR3 reads TGTGCCAGCAGTCCTCGACAGGGTAATGAAAAACTGTTTTTT. It translates to CASSPRQGNEKLFF.

This clone was counted between two and nine times. The chain couples TRBV7-9 to TRBJ2-1, with 13 bases aligning to TRBD2. V trimming: 5 bases; J trimming: 11 bases; junction bases outside the gene matches: 9. CDR3 length: 15 residues. Per germline, CDR1 SEHNR and CDR2 FQNEAQ (reference sequence). The CDR3 region has the DNA TGTGCCAGCAGCCCTTATGGACTAGCGGGGGTAAAGCAGTTCTTC. This translates into CASSPYGLAGVKQFF.

This clone was detected a few times. The chain is built from TRBV7-2 and TRBJ1-2, with TRBD1 identical over 7 bases. CDR1 and CDR2 (germline): SGHTA, FQGNSA. The CDR3 is 16 residues long. V was clipped by 4 bases and J by 0 bases; unmatched bases: 8. CDR3 protein: CASSSTGTETNYGYTF. The CDR3 coding sequence is TGTGCCAGCAGCTCGACCGGGACAGAAACTAACTATGGCTACACCTTC.

This clone was seen more than once but under ten times. The gene calls are TRBV6-5 and TRBJ2-3; D is uncertain. This CDR3 comprises 14 residues. In germline, CDR1 is MNHEY, CDR2 SVGAGI. V was shortened by 3 bases and J by 2 bases, with 9 bases between the two germline ends. The CDR3 sequence is CASSYSLPTDTQYF. CDR3 DNA sequence: TGTGCCAGCAGTTATAGTCTTCCCACAGATACGCAGTATTTT.

This chain uses TRBV7-2 with TRBJ2-7; no clear D. V lost 3 bases and J lost 5, with 11 bases in between. Germline values: CDR1 SGHTA, CDR2 FQGNSA. The CDR3 spans 13 residues. This CDR3 is CASSFYERDEQYF. The CDR3 bases are TGTGCCAGCAGCTTTTATGAGCGAGACGAGCAGTACTTC.

This clone showed up just once. The rearrangement links TRBV27 to TRBJ1-2; D is possibly TRBD1 (5 bases). Germline values: CDR1 MNHEY, CDR2 SMNVEV (reference sequence). This CDR3 contains 17 residues. Trimming left V 6 bases short and J 6 bases short, with 26 bases between. The DNA for the CDR3 is TGTGCCAGCAGCGGAGAATTCGGGGGGATGACTTTCCATGGCTACACCTTC. Residues: CASSGEFGGMTFHGYTF.

There are a few counts of this clone. The chain has TRBV6-5 and TRBJ2-3; perhaps TRBD1 as D (6 bases). Per the germline V gene, CDR1 is MNHEY and CDR2 is SVGAGI. V lost 0 bases to trimming and J lost 1 base, with 8 bases between them. The CDR3 runs to 15 residues. The CDR3 sequence: CASSYSRQGTDTQYF. Here the CDR3 DNA reads TGTGCCAGCAGTTACTCAAGACAGGGCACAGATACGCAGTATTTT.

About this clone: Within the sample, other DNA sequences also encode this same CDR3. V gene TRBV19 combines with J gene TRBJ1-5; no clear D. The V gene's germline CDR1 is LNHDA and CDR2 SQIVND (reference sequence). Trimming stripped 6 bases from V and 6 bases from J, with 12 bases between. The CDR3 has 13 residues. CDR3: CASSPGLGQPQHF. The CDR3 DNA follows: TGTGCCAGTAGCCCTGGTTTGGGTCAGCCCCAGCATTTT.

As concerns this clone: It is unclear where the CDR3 begins or ends on the DNA, so no DNA is shown, and the CDR3 is as TCRdb lists it. The V gene is TRBV21-1, the J gene TRBJ2-2; the table assigns TRBD2, which was not confirmed against the DNA. TRBV21-1 is marked as a pseudogene. The CDR3 region is 18 residues in length, termini included. CDR3 region: CASSTQDRAQTNPGSCFF.